This TCR beta chain appears in the sequencing data of a study of PD-1 blockade in classical Hodgkin lymphoma. Study-wide results and limits: The CD4+ diversity rise by C4D1 was clearest in complete responders. Patients newly diagnosed and complete responders had comparable baseline diversity. Factors driving the repertoire differences, possibly disease activity or prior therapy, remain undefined.

Regarding time point: cycle 4 day 1 (C4D1), after five to seven weeks of nivolumab. Relapses following autologous stem cell transplantation were seen in all patients, with brentuximab vedotin exposure varying. Complete response, partial response or progressive disease constituted the best response categories observed. V lost 0 bases to trimming and J lost 1 base, with 13 bases between them. The CDR3 extends over 16 amino acids. The germline V gene has CDR1 SGHNT and CDR2 YYREEE (reference sequence). Data came from immunoSEQ multiplex PCR; TCRdb stores just in-frame clones and leaves some out. Among about 21,000 clones, more than 80% were seen once, and the ten largest hold approximately 12%. Comment on this clone: Its specificity is not known.

V usage is TRBV5-4 and J usage is TRBJ1-1, with D unclear. This sample comprised peripheral blood mononuclear cells (PBMCs), obtained before the fourth cycle of nivolumab. The clonotype originates from a human donor with classical Hodgkin lymphoma. CDR3 nucleotides: TGTGCCAGCAGCTTGGGAGCGGGGTTGGAGAACACTGAAGCTTTCTTT. Protein sequence: CASSLGAGLENTEAFF. The full variable domain, rest sourced from reference TRBV5-4 and TRBJ1-1, is ETGVTQSPTHLIKTRGQQVTLRCSSQSGHNTVSWYQQALGQGPQFIFQYYREEENGRGNFPPRFSGLQFPNYSSELNVNALELDDSALYLCASSLGAGLENTEAFFGQGTRLTVV.